This TCR beta chain was identified during a study of post-analysis software for immune sequencing data. This clonotype has just a few counts. Unique molecular identifiers had been added to the TCR beta cDNA libraries. One entry per CDR3 protein results from TCRdb running MiXCR on the PCR reads. The sample records a few hundred thousand distinct CDR3 sequences, around a third being singletons. The TCR comes from a girl younger than 18 with multiple sclerosis. Sequenced sample: blood.

CDR3 sequence: CASSLVLHTEAFF. The CDR3 DNA follows: TGTGCCAGCAGCTTAGTTCTCCACACTGAAGCTTTCTTT. The genes are TRBV5-6 and TRBJ1-1, with D hard to call. Germline loops: CDR1 SGHDT, CDR2 YYEEEE. The V end was cut by 2 bases, the J end by 3 bases, with 8 bases between. This CDR3 has 13 amino acids.